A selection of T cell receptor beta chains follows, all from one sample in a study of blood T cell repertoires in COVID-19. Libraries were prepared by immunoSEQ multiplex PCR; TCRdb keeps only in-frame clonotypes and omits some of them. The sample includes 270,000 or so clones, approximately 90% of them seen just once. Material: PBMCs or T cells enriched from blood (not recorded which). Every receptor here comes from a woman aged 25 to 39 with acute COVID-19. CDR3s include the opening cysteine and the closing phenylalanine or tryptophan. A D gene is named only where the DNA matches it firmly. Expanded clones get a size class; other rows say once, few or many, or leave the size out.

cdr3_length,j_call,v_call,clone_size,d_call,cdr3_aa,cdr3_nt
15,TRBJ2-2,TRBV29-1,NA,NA,CSVERQGMNTGELFF,TGCAGCGTTGAACGTCAGGGGATGAACACCGGGGAGCTGTTTTTT
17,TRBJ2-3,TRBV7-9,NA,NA,CASSLSSWASTLDTQYF,TGTGCCAGCAGCTTGAGTTCCTGGGCTAGCACTTTGGATACGCAGTATTTT
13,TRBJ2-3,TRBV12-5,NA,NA,CASGFSGTDTQYF,TGTGCTAGTGGTTTTTCCGGCACAGATACGCAGTATTTT
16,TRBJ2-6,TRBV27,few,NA,CASSLFTDSGANVLTF,TGTGCCAGCAGTTTATTTACAGACTCTGGGGCCAACGTCCTGACTTTC
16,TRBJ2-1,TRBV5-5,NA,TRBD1,CASSGDRDRGSNEQFF,TGTGCCAGCAGCGGCGACCGGGACAGGGGTTCAAATGAGCAGTTCTTC
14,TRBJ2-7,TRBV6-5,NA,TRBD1,CASRELQGDDEQYF,TGTGCCAGCAGGGAGTTACAGGGGGACGACGAGCAGTACTTC
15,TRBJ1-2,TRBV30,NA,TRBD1,CAWSVAGTANYGYTF,TGTGCCTGGAGTGTTGCCGGGACAGCTAACTATGGCTACACCTTC
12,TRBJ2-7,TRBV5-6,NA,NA,CASSGGPYEQYF,TGTGCCAGCAGCGGGGGCCCCTACGAGCAGTACTTC
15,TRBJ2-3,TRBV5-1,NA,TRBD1,CASSLEGQSTDTQYF,TGCGCCAGCAGCTTGGAGGGACAGAGCACAGATACGCAGTATTTT
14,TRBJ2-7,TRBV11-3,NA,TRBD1,CASSQGGEDGEQYF,TGTGCCAGCAGCCAAGGGGGCGAGGACGGCGAGCAGTACTTC
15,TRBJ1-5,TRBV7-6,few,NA,CASSLEKRGNQPQHF,TGTGCCAGCAGCTTAGAAAAGAGAGGCAATCAGCCCCAGCATTTT
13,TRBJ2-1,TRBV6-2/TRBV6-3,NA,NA,CASSYSDSNEQFF,TGTGCCAGCAGTTACTCGGACTCCAATGAGCAGTTCTTC
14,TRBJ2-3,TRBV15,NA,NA,CATSRPGGLDTQYF,TGTGCCACCAGCAGACCTGGGGGGTTAGATACGCAGTATTTT
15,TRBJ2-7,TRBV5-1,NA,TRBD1,CASSARGTGVEEQYF,TGCGCCAGCAGCGCCCGCGGGACAGGGGTGGAGGAGCAGTACTTC
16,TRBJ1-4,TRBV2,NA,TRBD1,CASSENDRATNEKLFF,TGTGCCAGCAGTGAAAATGACAGGGCAACTAATGAAAAACTGTTTTTT
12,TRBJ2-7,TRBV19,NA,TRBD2,CASSMSGSEQYF,TGTGCCAGTAGTATGAGCGGGAGCGAGCAGTACTTC
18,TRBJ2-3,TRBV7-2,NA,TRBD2,CASSLALGLADNTDTQYF,TGTGCCAGCAGCTTAGCCCTGGGACTAGCGGATAACACAGATACGCAGTATTTT
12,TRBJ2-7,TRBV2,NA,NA,CASSPGSYEQYF,TGTGCCAGCAGTCCAGGGTCCTACGAGCAGTACTTC
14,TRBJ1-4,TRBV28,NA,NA,CASSYRPSNEKLFF,TGTGCCAGCAGTTACAGGCCGAGTAATGAAAAACTGTTTTTT
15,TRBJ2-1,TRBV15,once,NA,CATSRVASSYNEQFF,TGTGCCACCAGCAGAGTAGCCTCCTCCTACAATGAGCAGTTCTTC
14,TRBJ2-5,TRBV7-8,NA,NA,CASSSHREQETQYF,TGTGCCAGCAGCTCCCACAGGGAGCAAGAGACCCAGTACTTC
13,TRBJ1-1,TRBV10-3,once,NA,CAISVEMNTEAFF,TGTGCCATCAGTGTAGAGATGAACACTGAAGCTTTCTTT
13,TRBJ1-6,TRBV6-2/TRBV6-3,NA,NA,CASSYSGVRELHF,TGTGCCAGCAGTTACTCGGGCGTGAGGGAACTCCACTTT
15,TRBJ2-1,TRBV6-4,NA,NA,CASSEGVQAYNEQFF,TGTGCCAGCAGTGAAGGGGTACAGGCTTACAATGAGCAGTTCTTC
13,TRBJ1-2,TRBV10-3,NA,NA,CAISESPGYGYTF,TGTGCCATCAGTGAGTCTCCAGGGTATGGCTACACCTTC
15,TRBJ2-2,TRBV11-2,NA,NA,CASSFSPVNTGELFF,TGTGCCAGCAGCTTTAGTCCTGTGAACACCGGGGAGCTGTTTTTT
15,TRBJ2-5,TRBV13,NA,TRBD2,CASCRSGRFQETQYF,TGTGCCAGCTGCCGTTCCGGGAGGTTCCAAGAGACCCAGTACTTC
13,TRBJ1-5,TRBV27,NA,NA,CASSSTGYQPQHF,TGTGCCAGCAGTTCAACAGGGTATCAGCCCCAGCATTTT
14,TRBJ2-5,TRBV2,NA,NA,CTSSGRTAQETQYF,TGTACCAGCAGTGGCAGGACAGCCCAAGAGACCCAGTACTTC
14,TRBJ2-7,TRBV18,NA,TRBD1,CASSMTGASYEQYF,TGTGCCAGCTCAATGACAGGGGCCTCCTACGAGCAGTACTTC
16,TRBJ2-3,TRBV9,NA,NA,CASSVVAEPFTDTQYF,TGTGCCAGCAGCGTAGTAGCGGAGCCCTTCACAGATACGCAGTATTTT
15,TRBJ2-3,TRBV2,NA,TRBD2,CASTTGLAGADTQYF,TGTGCCAGCACTACGGGACTAGCGGGAGCAGATACGCAGTATTTT
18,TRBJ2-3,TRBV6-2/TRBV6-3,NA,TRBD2,CASSFHPTSGPLADTQYF,TGTGCCAGCAGTTTCCACCCGACTAGCGGCCCTTTGGCAGATACGCAGTATTTT
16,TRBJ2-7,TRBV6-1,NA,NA,CASSDQWIAATYEQYF,TGTGCCAGCAGTGATCAGTGGATAGCTGCTACCTACGAGCAGTACTTC
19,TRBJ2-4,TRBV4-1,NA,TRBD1,CASSRPPGTGVGAKNIQYF,TGCGCCAGCAGCCGCCCGCCCGGGACAGGGGTGGGGGCCAAAAACATTCAGTACTTC
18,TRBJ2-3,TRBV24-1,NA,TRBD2,CATSDFRGLAGVTDTQYF,TGTGCCACCAGTGATTTTCGGGGACTAGCGGGAGTGACAGATACGCAGTATTTT
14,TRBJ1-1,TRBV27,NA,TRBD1,CASSLTGGGTEAFF,TGTGCCAGCAGTTTAACAGGGGGCGGCACTGAAGCTTTCTTT
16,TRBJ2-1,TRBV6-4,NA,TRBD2,CASSVLAGGPYNEQFF,TGTGCCAGCAGTGTTTTAGCGGGAGGGCCCTACAATGAGCAGTTCTTC
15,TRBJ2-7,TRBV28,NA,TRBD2,CASTSDLAGVYEQYF,TGTGCCAGCACATCCGATCTAGCGGGAGTATACGAGCAGTACTTC
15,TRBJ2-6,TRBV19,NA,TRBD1,CASSGQGAGANVLTF,TGTGCCAGTAGTGGGCAGGGGGCTGGGGCCAACGTCCTGACTTTC
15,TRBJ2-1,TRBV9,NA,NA,CASSPGASSYNEQFF,TGTGCCAGCAGCCCTGGGGCGAGCTCCTACAATGAGCAGTTCTTC
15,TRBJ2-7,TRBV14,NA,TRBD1,CASSQAGQGHYEQYF,TGTGCCAGCAGCCAAGCTGGACAGGGTCACTACGAGCAGTACTTC
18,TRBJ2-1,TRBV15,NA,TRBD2,CATSRDGTGTRGPGEQFF,TGTGCCACCAGCAGAGATGGCACCGGGACTAGGGGTCCAGGGGAGCAGTTCTTC
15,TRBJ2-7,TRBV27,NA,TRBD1,CASSYFGQGRYEQYF,TGTGCCAGCAGTTACTTCGGACAGGGGCGGTACGAGCAGTACTTC
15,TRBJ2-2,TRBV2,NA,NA,CASTDSGVVSGELFF,TGTGCCAGCACCGATTCGGGAGTAGTAAGCGGGGAGCTGTTTTTT
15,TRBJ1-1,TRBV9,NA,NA,CASSVGENSATEAFF,TGTGCCAGCAGCGTGGGCGAAAACTCGGCCACTGAAGCTTTCTTT
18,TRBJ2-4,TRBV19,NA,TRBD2,CASSIDYISGTPKDIQYF,TGTGCCAGTAGTATAGATTATATTAGCGGGACCCCCAAGGACATTCAGTACTTC
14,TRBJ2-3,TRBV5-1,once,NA,CASSSPGRVDTQYF,TGCGCCAGCAGCTCTCCTGGGCGGGTAGATACGCAGTATTTT
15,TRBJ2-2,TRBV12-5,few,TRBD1,CASGLGTANTGELFF,TGTGCTAGTGGTTTAGGGACAGCGAACACCGGGGAGCTGTTTTTT
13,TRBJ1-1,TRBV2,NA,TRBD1,CASSRDRDTEAFF,TGTGCCAGCAGTAGGGACAGGGACACTGAAGCTTTCTTT
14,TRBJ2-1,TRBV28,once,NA,CASSFVGEGNEQFF,TGTGCCAGCAGTTTTGTAGGGGAAGGCAATGAGCAGTTCTTC
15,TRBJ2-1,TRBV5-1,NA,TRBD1,CASSRTGSPYNEQFF,TGCGCCAGCAGCCGGACAGGGTCGCCCTACAATGAGCAGTTCTTC
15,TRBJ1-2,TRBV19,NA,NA,CASSTQGSPHYGYTF,TGTGCCAGTAGTACTCAGGGGAGCCCCCACTATGGCTACACCTTC
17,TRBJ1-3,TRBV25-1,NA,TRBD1,CASSESPGQSSGNTIYF,TGTGCCAGCAGTGAGTCCCCGGGACAGAGCTCTGGAAACACCATATATTTT
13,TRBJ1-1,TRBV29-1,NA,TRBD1,CSVHYRGNTEAFF,TGCAGCGTCCATTACAGGGGGAACACTGAAGCTTTCTTT
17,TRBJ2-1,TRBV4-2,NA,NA,CASSQVLPQSSYNEQFF,TGTGCCAGCAGCCAAGTTCTACCACAGAGCTCCTACAATGAGCAGTTCTTC
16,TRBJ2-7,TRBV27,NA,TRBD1,CASSFRQGVWGGEQYF,TGTGCCAGCAGTTTCAGACAGGGGGTATGGGGGGGCGAGCAGTACTTC